Given below is one T cell receptor beta chain in context. No cognate antigen has been identified for it. Per-base qualities were not stored, and no clone one base away is much larger. The CDR3 regions of human TCRbeta chains were analyzed by immunosequencing. Processing in the source paper ran as follows. Repertoire TCRs were matched against a reference library of SARS-CoV-2-specific TCRs generated with the MIRA antigen-specificity platform. Breadth meant the fraction of unique TCRs that were SARS-CoV-2-associated, whereas depth meant the fraction of total T cells that were SARS-CoV-2-associated. Using the MIRA data, every spike-specific TCR was mapped to the spike region that the TCR reacted to and assigned to either a CD4 or a CD8 class. Log10-transformed breadth and depth values were compared by one-way ANOVA with Sidak's multiple comparisons tests. This immuneACCESS table, as held by TCRdb, lists in-frame sequences with V and J called but not all clones. Of the missing ones, under half trace to an unresolved V gene in checked studies; the others have no known cause. V and J calls and clone size are those listed in that table; D and trimming were worked out from the DNA. The sample table shows some 120,000 clones, and roughly 88% are seen once. The top ten hold just over 9.5% of the sample.

This entry comes from a study of T cell responses to AZD1222 COVID-19 vaccine (dated by TCRdb to the early 2020s). Regarding the research as a whole: AZD1222 recipients with second doses at about 4 weeks or about 12 weeks were pooled, because spike-specific TCR depth and breadth did not differ between schedules. TCR sequencing covered 233 trial participants: about 210 given two doses of AZD1222 and 26 given two doses of MenACWY control vaccine. Trial participants were enrolled by age into subgroups of 18-55, 56-69 and 70-plus years, and around 140, 26 and 57 TCR-sequenced participants, respectively, were included in these subgroups. Results and caveats for the whole study, not just this receptor: Reportedly, close to half of the unique spike-specific TCRs recognized epitopes lying outside the regions that are mutated in the B.1.351 and B.1.1.7 variants. The 56-69-year group was small, and its depth increase did not reach significance, likely because of low power. Participants were mostly white British and included more females than males, and it was suggested by the authors that clonal diversity may have been underestimated. A significant rise in spike-specific TCR breadth and depth was observed after two AZD1222 doses relative to day 0 and relative to MenACWY recipients. No day 14 peak-response samples were available, so repertoires were characterized only after the peak T cell response. Conclusions about previously exposed vaccinees were limited because only a handful of AZD1222 recipients were SARS-CoV-2 seropositive at baseline. The whole spike protein was spanned by vaccine-associated CD4 TCRs, and dominant responses were seen in regions 160-218 and 743-854.

The time point label corresponds to: baseline before first vaccination. Vaccinee samples were obtained from the UK trials COV001 and COV002, which included a single-blind randomized controlled phase 2/3 trial of AZD1222 (ChAdOx1 nCoV-19) in healthy adults. Trial participant PBMC samples were collected at day 0 and day 28 after the second dose for TCRbeta chain sequencing. From the cysteine up to the phenylalanine, the CDR3 has a length of 15 residues. This entry keeps only the CDR3 DNA: 45 bases, framed from base 1. CDR1 and CDR2 (KGHSH, LQKENI) derive from the germline V gene. Germline trimming: 3 bases from V, 4 bases from J; junction bases outside gene matches: 8.

The rearranged segments are TRBV18 and TRBJ1-2; 7 junctional bases match TRBD1. The sequence derives from an adult in good health. The sample was peripheral blood, taken on day 0 of AZD1222 vaccination. Here the CDR3 is given as CASSPGQGGRYGYTF. Read as DNA, the sequence is TGTGCCAGCTCACCCGGCCAGGGGGGACGCTATGGCTACACCTTC.